The entry that follows covers one TCR beta chain sequence. As yet, its antigen is unknown. These data come from a study of cytomegalovirus exposure and HLA in healthy donors. In the study overall: Unique TCRs from HLA-typed donors, 80 million to 90 million of them, were held in an early data release.

The CDR3 sequence is 11 residues long. Germline CDR1 reads MNHEY; CDR2 reads SVGAGI. PCR involved 60 Vbeta and 13 Jbeta primers. TCRdb keeps only in-frame clones here, not all; method: immunoSEQ multiplex PCR. Of 100,000 or so clones in the sample, roughly 85% are singletons; the top ten hold about 3.9%. General study points: Later on, a genetic analysis was performed. It linked a missense variant in DCLRE1C with V- and J-gene trimming of TCR beta. Per a prior analysis, the majority of TCR beta V segments were productive roughly 90% or roughly 30% of the time.

This rearrangement joins TRBV6-5 to TRBJ2-5; 8 bases are shared with TRBD2. The J call could be wrong; TRBJ2-7 is a better fit for the DNA end. Sequenced input: PBMCs. This clonotype originated in a man younger than 40 in good health and CMV-seronegative. CDR3 loop: CATGRGAEQYF. The DNA of the CDR3 is TGTGCCACCGGGAGGGGGGCCGAGCAGTACTTC.